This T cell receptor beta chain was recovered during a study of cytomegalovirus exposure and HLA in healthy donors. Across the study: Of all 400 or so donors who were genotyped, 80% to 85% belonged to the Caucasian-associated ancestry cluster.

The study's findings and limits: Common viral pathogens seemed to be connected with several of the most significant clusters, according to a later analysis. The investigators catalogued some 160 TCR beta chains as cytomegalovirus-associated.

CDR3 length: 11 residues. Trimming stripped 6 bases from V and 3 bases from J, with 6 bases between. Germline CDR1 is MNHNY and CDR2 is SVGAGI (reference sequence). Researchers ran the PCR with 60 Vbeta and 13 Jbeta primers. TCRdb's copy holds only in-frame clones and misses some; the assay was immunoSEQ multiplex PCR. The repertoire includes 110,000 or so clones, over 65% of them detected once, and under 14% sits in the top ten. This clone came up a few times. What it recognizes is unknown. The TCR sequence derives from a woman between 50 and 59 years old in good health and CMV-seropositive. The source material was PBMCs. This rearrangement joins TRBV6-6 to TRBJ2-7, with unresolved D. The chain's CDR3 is CASSENYEQYF. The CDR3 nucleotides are TGTGCCAGCAGCGAGAACTACGAGCAGTACTTC.